This TCR beta chain was identified in a study of cytomegalovirus exposure and HLA in healthy donors. V was pared by 0 bases and J by 0 bases, with 6 bases between. This CDR3 is 14 amino acids long. CDR1 and CDR2 from the germline V gene are SGHRS and YFSETQ. Primers: 60 Vbeta forward and 13 Jbeta reverse. Data came from immunoSEQ multiplex PCR; TCRdb stores just in-frame clones and leaves some out. The sample includes some 140,000 clones, roughly 70% of them seen just once. The sequence derives from a man aged 50 to 59 in good health and CMV-seropositive. The sample was PBMCs. V and J are TRBV5-1 and TRBJ1-1; D is unclear. The CDR3 loop reads CASSLGHMNTEAFF. The CDR3 coding sequence is TGCGCCAGCAGCTTGGGGCACATGAACACTGAAGCTTTCTTT. The entire variable domain, with the rest obtained from reference TRBV5-1 and TRBJ1-1, is as follows: KAGVTQTPRYLIKTRGQQVTLSCSPISGHRSVSWYQQTPGQGLQFLFEYFSETQRNKGNFPGRFSGRQFSNSRSEMNVSTLELGDSALYLCASSLGHMNTEAFFGQGTRLTVV.